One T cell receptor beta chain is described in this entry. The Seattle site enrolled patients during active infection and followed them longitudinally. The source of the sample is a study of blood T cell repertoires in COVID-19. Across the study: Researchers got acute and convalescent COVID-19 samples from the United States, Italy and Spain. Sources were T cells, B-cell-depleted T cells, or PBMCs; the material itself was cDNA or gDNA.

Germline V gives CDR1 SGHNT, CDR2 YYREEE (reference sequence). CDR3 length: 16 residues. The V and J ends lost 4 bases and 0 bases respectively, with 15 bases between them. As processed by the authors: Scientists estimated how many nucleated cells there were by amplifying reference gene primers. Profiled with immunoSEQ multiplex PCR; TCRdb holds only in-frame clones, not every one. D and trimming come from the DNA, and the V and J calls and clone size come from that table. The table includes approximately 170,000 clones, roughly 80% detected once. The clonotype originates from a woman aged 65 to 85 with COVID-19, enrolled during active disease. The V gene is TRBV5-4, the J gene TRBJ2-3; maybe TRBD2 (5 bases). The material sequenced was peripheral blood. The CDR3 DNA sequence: TGTGCCAGCAGCCTCTCCCAGCGGACTAGCACAGATACGCAGTATTTT. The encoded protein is CASSLSQRTSTDTQYF.